This T cell receptor beta chain was documented in a study of T cell clones after liver transplantation. Overall study: Post-transplant blood was tracked for graft-donor-reactive T cell clones identified in a pre-transplant mixed lymphocyte reaction. HCV positivity affected three of eight recipients; the rest lacked autoimmune or viral indications.

Unstimulated PBMCs were sorted into CD3+CD4+ and CD3+CD8+ populations. The study, taken as a whole, reports: Conclusions were preliminary, with small, heterogeneous patient groups.

Libraries were prepared by immunoSEQ multiplex PCR; TCRdb keeps only in-frame clonotypes and omits some of them. This sample has roughly 53,000 clones, with around 70% found just once. With respect to this clone: Its antigen remains unidentified.

The V gene end was trimmed by 0 bases and the J gene end by 5 bases; junction bases not matched to a gene: 5. This CDR3 region has 16 residues. Germline-derived CDR1 and CDR2 are MNHEY and SVGAGI. Sample: CD4+ T cells from blood, taken at the 22-month timepoint. This clonotype was sampled from a human patient who received a liver transplant. The graft donor may have contributed some T cells. This chain connects TRBV6-5 to TRBJ2-3; 10 bases match TRBD2. The DNA for the CDR3 is TGTGCCAGCAGTTACTCCCTAGCGGGGGCCCGAGATACGCAGTATTTT. Translating it yields CASSYSLAGARDTQYF.